This T cell receptor beta chain was sequenced in a study of Graves' ophthalmopathy and Graves' hyperthyroidism (dated by TCRdb to 2017 to 2018). In the study overall: Stable hyperthyroidism was defined as no progression to ophthalmopathy within 18 months of follow-up. An independent validation cohort was composed of fewer than 20 hyperthyroidism patients and some 16 patients who later progressed from hyperthyroidism to ophthalmopathy. To explore V-J signatures distinguishing ophthalmopathy from hyperthyroidism, a discovery set of approximately 100 patients (roughly 44 ophthalmopathy, 57 stable hyperthyroidism) was enrolled. To tell Graves' ophthalmopathy apart from Graves' hyperthyroidism, and to predict which patients would progress to ophthalmopathy, the study relied on TCR beta repertoire signatures. Following sampling, methimazole starting at 30 mg daily was administered to hyperthyroidism patients, and high-dose intravenous methylprednisolone was administered to ophthalmopathy patients. In total, 135 blood samples were TCR-sequenced: 40 to 45 ophthalmopathy, 75 hyperthyroidism and approximately 17 hyperthyroidism-to-ophthalmopathy patients. In roughly 6 hyperthyroidism patients, the T-cell repertoire of thyroid tissue was compared with the T-cell repertoire of blood. The paper's findings and limits, for the study overall: In cross-validation, the 13-signature model distinguished ophthalmopathy from stable hyperthyroidism with 85% to 90% sensitivity and just under 84% specificity, and in the test set the corresponding values were roughly 78% and 74%. No statistical method was used to predetermine the sample size, and group allocation was not hidden from the investigators. In validation, the model predicted ophthalmopathy progression with 55% to 71% sensitivity and about 77% specificity; roughly eleven predicted patients were CT-confirmed with GO in a median of about 6.1 months. Most of the expanded thyroid clonotypes with a frequency above 0.001 were also detected in blood, and it was suggested that the thyroid immune response may be reflected by blood repertoires.

As for this clonotype: It lacks a known antigen. No much larger clone exists at a distance of one base, and base qualities are not known.

V is clipped by 7 bases and J by 5 bases, and the sequence between their germline boundaries is 14 bases long. The CDR3 runs 13 amino acids, cysteine and phenylalanine included. The DNA shown is the 39-base CDR3, in frame from base 1. CDR1 is given as MNHNY and CDR2 as SVGAGI, both from the germline V gene (reference sequence). Patients with hyperthyroidism were aged 18 to 65 years, had been newly diagnosed, and had a disease duration of less than 2 months. Anyone with other autoimmune diseases, uncontrolled infections, pregnancy or lactation was excluded from the study. Diagnosis was based on clinical symptoms, serum thyroxine, TRAb, thyroid ultrasound and orbital computed tomography. Total RNA was extracted with Trizol reagent and quality-checked on an Agilent 2100 Bioanalyzer. TCR beta CDR3 regions were amplified from RNA transcripts for repertoire sequencing. The first round of RT-PCR was done with HTBI primers and the Qiagen OneStep RT-PCR kit, and was followed by a second round of multiplex PCR, then size selection and purification. Sequencing of the libraries was carried out on an Illumina HiSeq2000 in paired-end mode with 100 bp reads. The study's processing was this. Reads were processed with SOAPnuke, discarding reads with adapters, uncalled bases, mean Phred below 15, or no exact constant-primer or identifier match. High-quality paired reads were merged with COPE v1.2.5. Clonotypes were defined as unique nucleotide sequences and were aligned to IMGT TRB V, D and J references using MiTCR v1.1. Only V-J combinations with frequency above 0.0001 were analysed, covering about 99% of repertoires. For each V-J combination, a TCR clonal expansion and chaos score was defined as F50 clonal expansion divided by the chaos observed in the TCRdist matrix. Welch's t-statistics and random forest were used to reduce the features to about twelve V-J combinations, which were then used as input to a naive Bayes classifier. Thyroid-blood repertoire similarity was quantified with the Morisita-Horn index. TCRdb passed the public sequencing reads through fastp at Q25 and MiXCR, retaining productive beta sequences. Under each unique CDR3 protein, matching rows form one entry showing the most common genes and DNA. These V and J calls rely on TCRdb rather than the paper's analysis. Counted in this sample were about 1.2 million distinct CDR3 sequences; approximately 35% of them appeared once. Roughly 11% of the sample is taken by the ten largest.

The chain employs TRBV6-6 and TRBJ2-5; a tentative D call is TRBD2 (5 bases match). This receptor was taken from an adult man with Graves' hyperthyroidism. The sequenced material came from peripheral blood or thyroid tissue (not recorded which). The CDR3 amino acid sequence is: CASKGGSRETQYF. Here is the DNA: TGTGCCAGCAAAGGAGGCAGCAGGGAGACCCAGTACTTC.